This record covers a single T cell receptor (beta chain). Its antigen is currently unknown. The table came from immunoSEQ multiplex PCR; TCRdb's copy has only in-frame clones and leaves some out. The sample includes about 100,000 clones, about 88% of them seen just once. This entry belongs to a study of OX40 agonist ivuxolimab in advanced cancers. Study-wide context: Those enrolled were around 87% male, with a mean age of around 57 years and ages from about 20 to 85.

Whole-study findings and limits: With doses of 0.1 to 3.0 mg/kg, CD4+ and CD8+ blood T cells had undergone clonal expansion by week 6. Relative to CD4+ cells, CD8+ T cells on average had more expanded clones.

The CDR3 contains 11 residues. V gene TRBV21-1 combines with J gene TRBJ1-1. TRBV21-1 is assigned pseudogene status. Sample: CD4+ or CD8+ T cells sorted from blood, taken in a trial of the OX40 agonist ivuxolimab. This TCR came from an adult with an advanced solid tumor such as melanoma, head and neck, liver or kidney cancer. CDR3 bases: TGTGCCAGAAGGGTGGACACTGAAGCTTTCTTT. This codes for CARRVDTEAFF.